A single sample is the source of the 19 T cell receptor beta chains below, sequenced in a study of high-grade serous ovarian cancer treatment subgroups. The tumor samples were collected prior to definitive surgery or chemotherapy. Libraries were prepared by immunoSEQ multiplex PCR; TCRdb keeps only in-frame clonotypes and omits some of them. The sample carries some 40,000 clones, approximately 80% recorded once. The sample taken for sequencing was tumor tissue. These receptors came from a human donor with high-grade serous ovarian cancer.

The rearrangement links TRBV27 to TRBJ2-3, with D perhaps matching TRBD2 (6 bases). The CDR3 consists of 13 residues. Looked up from germline, CDR1 is MNHEY and CDR2 is SMNVEV (reference sequence). With 5 bases removed from V and 3 bases from J, the gap between germline ends came to 9 bases. The CDR3 nucleotides read TGTGCCAGCAGTGTGACTAGTACAGATACGCAGTATTTT. As protein: CASSVTSTDTQYF.

This rearrangement joins TRBV5-4 to TRBJ2-5; D remains ambiguous. V was trimmed by 4 bases and J by 5 bases, leaving 15 bases between them. CDR1 and CDR2 from the germline V gene are SGHNT and YYREEE (reference sequence). The CDR3 totals 14 residues. In DNA, the CDR3 is TGTGCCAGCAGCCGCTCGGTGCTGGGGGAGACCCAGTACTTC. Protein sequence: CASSRSVLGETQYF. Full variable domain (rest looked up from reference TRBV5-4 and TRBJ2-5): ETGVTQSPTHLIKTRGQQVTLRCSSQSGHNTVSWYQQALGQGPQFIFQYYREEENGRGNFPPRFSGLQFPNYSSELNVNALELDDSALYLCASSRSVLGETQYFGPGTRLLVL.

In nucleotides, the CDR3 is TGTGCCAGCAGCAGCCAGTCCGTCCGCATGAACACTGAAGCTTTCTTT. Its translation: CASSSQSVRMNTEAFF. This chain links TRBV7-8 with TRBJ1-1; D gene uncertain. The germline V gene has CDR1 SGHVS and CDR2 FQNEAQ. The CDR3 has 16 amino acids. V was cut by 5 bases and J by 0 bases, with 16 bases left in between.

This clone was detected only a few times. The rearrangement joins TRBV7-9 to TRBJ2-1, with TRBD2 identical over 10 bases. The CDR3 covers 14 residues. Germline CDR1 SEHNR, CDR2 FQNEAQ (reference sequence). Trimming took 1 base from V and 9 from J; bases not matched to a gene: 3. CDR3 bases: TGTGCCAGCAGCTTAGGGCTAGCGGGAGCTGAGCAGTTCTTC. This encodes CASSLGLAGAEQFF.

The chain recombines TRBV28 with TRBJ2-7, with D maybe TRBD2 (7 bases). Germline CDR1 is MDHEN and CDR2 is SYDVKM. This CDR3 region has 11 residues. Trimming shortened V by 6 bases and J by 12 bases, and 15 bases separated the two germline ends. The CDR3 loop reads CASSRGGGPYF. CDR3 bases: TGTGCCAGCAGCCGCGGGGGCGGGCCGTACTTC.

This chain links TRBV7-2 with TRBJ2-1; 9 nucleotides agree with TRBD2. The CDR3 loop spans 13 amino acids. V dropped 4 bases and J dropped 8; count of bases not matched to a gene: 3. In germline, CDR1 is SGHTA, CDR2 FQGNSA. This CDR3 is CASSSWTSDEQFF. CDR3 coding DNA: TGTGCCAGCAGCTCCTGGACTAGCGATGAGCAGTTCTTC.

The chain links TRBV7-2 to TRBJ2-7; D is unresolved. Germline V gene sequence: CDR1 SGHTA, CDR2 FQGNSA. The CDR3 runs to 16 residues. With 2 bases removed from V and 1 base from J, the gap between germline ends came to 15 bases. The CDR3 loop reads CASSLLWIRDSYEQYF. The CDR3 nucleotides are TGTGCCAGCAGCTTACTATGGATAAGGGATTCCTACGAGCAGTACTTC.

The V gene is TRBV7-2, the J gene TRBJ2-5; the match to TRBD2 covers 7 bases. Germline V gene lookup returns CDR1 SGHTA and CDR2 FQGNSA. This CDR3 contains 14 residues. The trim removed 5 bases at V and 1 base at J, leaving 4 bases unmatched. The CDR3 DNA sequence: TGTGCCAGCAGCCAGAGGACTAGCCAAGAGACCCAGTACTTC. Translation: CASSQRTSQETQYF.

This clone was recorded once. The chain uses TRBV9 and TRBJ1-2; 7 bases align to TRBD1. CDR3 length: 12 amino acids. V was pared by 5 bases and J by 5 bases, with 3 bases of the junction left unmatched. CDR1 and CDR2 from the germline V gene are SGDLS and YYNGEE. CDR3 DNA sequence: TGTGCCAGCAGGGGACAGCTTTATGGCTACACCTTC. This translates into CASRGQLYGYTF.

The chain recombines TRBV19 with TRBJ2-7; TRBD2 is a possible D gene (5 bases). The CDR3 is 14 amino acids. Trimming removed 9 bases at V and 2 bases at J, with 17 bases between. Germline V gene data show CDR1 as LNHDA and CDR2 as SQIVND (reference sequence). Here the CDR3 reads CASTPRAGPYEQYF. The CDR3 DNA sequence: TGTGCCAGCACCCCCCGGGCGGGCCCCTACGAGCAGTACTTC.

The chain links TRBV4-3 to TRBJ2-4; D possibly corresponds to TRBD2 (6 bases). The CDR3 has 15 residues. Germline lookup yields CDR1 LGHNA and CDR2 YSLEER. The V gene lost 3 bases and the J gene lost 8 bases, with 17 bases spanning the gap. CDR3 sequence (DNA): TGCGCCAGCAGCCAGGGGCCATCGGGGGTGGACATTCAGTACTTC. This gives the protein CASSQGPSGVDIQYF.

The chain combines TRBV6-1 with TRBJ2-1; perhaps TRBD2 as D (6 bases). The V end was cut by 2 bases, the J end by 3 bases, with 20 bases between. Germline V gives CDR1 MNHNS, CDR2 SASEGT. The CDR3 runs to 18 residues. In nucleotides, the CDR3 is TGTGCCAGCAGTGAATGGGCGGGACCATCCCGGGGCTACAATGAGCAGTTCTTC. It is translated as CASSEWAGPSRGYNEQFF.

The rearrangement uses TRBV11-2 and TRBJ2-4, with 11 positions matching TRBD2. Germline-derived CDR1 and CDR2 are SGHAT and FQNNGV. J was trimmed by 2 bases and V by 7 bases; bases with no gene match: 10. The CDR3 is 17 residues long. The CDR3 loop is CASTGALAGVTKNIQYF. CDR3 coding DNA: TGTGCCAGCACCGGGGCACTAGCGGGAGTAACCAAAAACATTCAGTACTTC. Variable domain in full (rest from reference TRBV11-2 and TRBJ2-4): EAGVAQSPRYKIIEKRQSVAFWCNPISGHATLYWYQQILGQGPKLLIQFQNNGVVDDSQLPKDRFSAERLKGVDSTLKIQPAKLEDSAVYLCASTGALAGVTKNIQYFGAGTRLSVL.

The chain couples TRBV5-5 to TRBJ1-5; D unclear. Trimming left V 1 base short and J 3 bases short, with 8 bases between. The germline V gene has CDR1 SGHKS and CDR2 YYEKEE (reference sequence). The CDR3 consists of 14 residues. CDR3 loop: CASSLLSNNQPQHF. The CDR3 DNA reads TGTGCCAGCAGCTTGTTGAGCAACAATCAGCCCCAGCATTTT. Full variable domain (outside the CDR3, taken from reference TRBV5-5 and TRBJ1-5): DAGVTQSPTHLIKTRGQQVTLRCSPISGHKSVSWYQQVLGQGPQFIFQYYEKEERGRGNFPDRFSARQFPNYSSELNVNALLLGDSALYLCASSLLSNNQPQHFGDGTRLSIL.

The chain links TRBV30 to TRBJ2-7; 7 bases align to TRBD1. V shed 2 bases, J shed 3 bases, and the junction held 7 bases outside the gene matches. Germline CDR1 and CDR2: GTSNPN and SVGIG (reference sequence). CDR3 length: 14 amino acids. CDR3 residues: CAWSHRGPIYEQYF. The CDR3 nucleotides are TGTGCCTGGAGTCACAGGGGTCCTATCTACGAGCAGTACTTC.

The chain recombines TRBV6-6 with TRBJ1-3; D gene uncertain. The CDR3 loop spans 12 amino acids. Trimming shortened V by 3 bases and J by 7 bases, and 7 bases separated the two germline ends. The germline gives CDR1 MNHNY, CDR2 SVGAGI (reference sequence). The CDR3 protein is CASSYRGNTIYF. The DNA for the CDR3 is TGTGCCAGCAGTTATCGAGGGAACACCATATATTTT.

The V gene is TRBV19, the J gene TRBJ2-7; no definite D call. The CDR3 is 14 residues long. The germline gives CDR1 LNHDA, CDR2 SQIVND (reference sequence). The germline V and J ends were trimmed by 5 bases and 4 bases, with 15 bases remaining between them. Written as DNA, the CDR3 is TGTGCCAGTAGTCCGACGGCCGGTATTTACGAGCAGTACTTC. Amino acids: CASSPTAGIYEQYF.

The chain recombines TRBV5-6 with TRBJ2-3; the match to TRBD1 covers 7 bases. V was clipped by 4 bases and J by 0 bases; unmatched bases: 5. The germline V gene has CDR1 SGHDT and CDR2 YYEEEE. The length of the CDR3 is 15 residues. CDR3 protein: CASSLRTGSTDTQYF. The CDR3 DNA follows: TGTGCCAGCAGCCTGAGGACAGGCAGCACAGATACGCAGTATTTT.

The chain carries TRBV18 and TRBJ2-6; D ambiguous. Germline V gene sequence: CDR1 KGHSH, CDR2 LQKENI. The CDR3 spans 15 residues. V lost 1 base to trimming and J lost 0 bases, with 4 bases between them. CDR3 loop: CASSPQPSGANVLTF. CDR3 nucleotides: TGTGCCAGCTCACCACAGCCCTCTGGGGCCAACGTCCTGACTTTC.